The 13 T cell receptor beta chains reported below all come from one sample, sequenced in a study of long-term antiretroviral therapy in people with HIV. Survey-level resolution applied to immunoSEQ assay v3.0. Sequenced by immunoSEQ multiplex PCR; TCRdb stores in-frame clones only, minus some. This sample has just over 15,000 clones, with about 80% found just once. Here the sequenced sample was unsorted PBMCs, taken just before starting antiretroviral therapy. These TCRs come from a man aged 35 to 55 with HIV.

This clone occurred once. The CDR3 reads CAWSVRGIRTRLNEQFF. CDR3 sequence (DNA): TGTGCCTGGAGTGTACGGGGTATTCGGACTAGATTGAATGAGCAGTTCTTC. This chain connects TRBV30 to TRBJ2-1; the match to TRBD2 covers 7 bases. Germline CDR1 is GTSNPN and CDR2 is SVGIG (reference sequence). With V trimmed by 0 bases and J by 7 bases, 15 bases remained unmatched. The CDR3 is 17 residues long.

V usage is TRBV6-1 and J usage is TRBJ1-2, with D possibly being TRBD1 (6 bases). Germline V CDR1 and CDR2: MNHNS, SASEGT. CDR3 size: 15 residues. Trimming removed 9 bases from V and 8 bases from J, with 25 bases in between. DNA of the CDR3: TGTGCCAGTAGGGAGGCAGGGGCGGTACGATCGGGCTACACCTTC. Its protein product is CASREAGAVRSGYTF.

Only one count was recorded for this clone. The chain employs TRBV4-1 and TRBJ2-7; tentatively, D is TRBD1 (5 bases). The CDR3 totals 15 residues. The germline V gene has CDR1 MGHRA and CDR2 YSYEKL. V was pared by 0 bases and J by 9 bases, with 18 bases between. The CDR3 protein is CASSQDLGREVWQYF. Here the CDR3 DNA reads TGCGCCAGCAGCCAAGATCTTGGCAGGGAAGTGTGGCAGTACTTC.

The chain employs TRBV6-5 and TRBJ1-1; no clear D. The CDR3 length is 14 residues. The V and J ends lost 0 bases and 7 bases respectively, with 12 bases between them. Germline CDR1 reads MNHEY; CDR2 reads SVGAGI. CDR3 bases: TGTGCCAGCAGTTACTCGGAAGTATGGGGTGAAGCTTTCTTT. As protein: CASSYSEVWGEAFF.

The rearrangement uses TRBV2 and TRBJ2-5; D gene uncertain. This CDR3 has 14 residues. V was shortened by 0 bases and J by 7 bases, with 12 bases between the two germline ends. In germline, CDR1 is SNHLY, CDR2 FYNNEI. The DNA of the CDR3 is TGTGCCAGCAGTGAAGCGAGTAGTGGGGTGACCCAGTACTTC. Amino acids: CASSEASSGVTQYF.

The V and J genes are TRBV7-3 and TRBJ2-1; a possible D gene is TRBD2 (6 bases). The CDR3 spans 14 residues. The ends were cut back, 10 bases at V and 1 base at J, with 14 bases in the middle. Germline V gene data show CDR1 as SGHTA and CDR2 as FQGTGA. The CDR3 DNA follows: TGTGCCATCCCCACGGGGGATTCCTACAATGAGCAGTTCTTC. This translates into CAIPTGDSYNEQFF.

V usage is TRBV6-5 and J usage is TRBJ2-7; 7 positions match TRBD2. The CDR3 totals 15 residues. Germline-derived CDR1 and CDR2 are MNHEY and SVGAGI. The V and J ends lost 5 bases and 2 bases, in that order; junction bases with no gene match: 9. CDR3 nucleotide sequence: TGTGCCAGCAGTCCGGGTCTAGCGGTAACCTACGAGCAGTACTTC. Amino acids: CASSPGLAVTYEQYF.

The chain combines TRBV29-1 with TRBJ2-3; a possible D gene is TRBD2 (5 bases). CDR1 is SQVTM and CDR2 is ANQGSEA in the germline V gene. The CDR3 contains 15 residues. V dropped 3 bases and J dropped 3 bases, with 16 bases sitting between them. The CDR3 protein is CSVESPRWETDTQYF. The CDR3 coding sequence is TGCAGCGTTGAGAGTCCGAGGTGGGAGACAGATACGCAGTATTTT.

The chain employs TRBV27 and TRBJ1-2; tentatively, D is TRBD1 (5 bases). The ends were cut back, 0 bases at V and 4 bases at J, with 9 bases in the middle. CDR1 is MNHEY, CDR2 SMNVEV, per germline (reference sequence). The CDR3 is 14 residues long. The CDR3: CASSLSRGGYGYTF. The CDR3 bases are TGTGCCAGCAGTTTATCAAGGGGTGGCTATGGCTACACCTTC.

The chain carries TRBV7-9 and TRBJ2-1; no definite D call. Germline loops: CDR1 SEHNR, CDR2 FQNEAQ (reference sequence). This CDR3 has 14 residues. V lost 6 bases, J lost 0 bases, and 9 bases lay in between. The CDR3 coding sequence is TGTGCCAGCAGTGAGGTAAGCTCCTACAATGAGCAGTTCTTC. This gives the protein CASSEVSSYNEQFF.

The chain has TRBV6-1 and TRBJ2-5, with D unclear. Deletions cut 0 bases from V and 2 bases from J, with 7 bases between. From germline, CDR1 is MNHNS and CDR2 SASEGT. The CDR3 runs 14 residues. CDR3 sequence (DNA): TGTGCCAGCAGTGAAGCGGCACCGCAAGAGACCCAGTACTTC. Translating it yields CASSEAAPQETQYF.

This clone was detected a few times. The rearrangement uses TRBV7-6 and TRBJ2-7; TRBD1 is a possible D gene (6 bases). The V gene's germline CDR1 is SGHVS and CDR2 FNYEAQ. Trimming stripped 2 bases from V and 2 bases from J, with 13 bases between. This CDR3 has 15 residues. The CDR3 is CASSLNQGPTYEQYF. CDR3 in DNA: TGTGCCAGCAGCTTAAATCAGGGGCCTACCTACGAGCAGTACTTC.

The chain uses TRBV19 and TRBJ2-7; D is ambiguous. Trimming cost V 5 bases and J 0 bases, with 14 bases left between them. Germline V gene sequence: CDR1 LNHDA, CDR2 SQIVND (reference sequence). The CDR3 length is 15 residues. CDR3 amino acids: CASSQGIMSSYEQYF. CDR3 coding DNA: TGTGCCAGTAGTCAAGGAATCATGAGCTCCTACGAGCAGTACTTC.